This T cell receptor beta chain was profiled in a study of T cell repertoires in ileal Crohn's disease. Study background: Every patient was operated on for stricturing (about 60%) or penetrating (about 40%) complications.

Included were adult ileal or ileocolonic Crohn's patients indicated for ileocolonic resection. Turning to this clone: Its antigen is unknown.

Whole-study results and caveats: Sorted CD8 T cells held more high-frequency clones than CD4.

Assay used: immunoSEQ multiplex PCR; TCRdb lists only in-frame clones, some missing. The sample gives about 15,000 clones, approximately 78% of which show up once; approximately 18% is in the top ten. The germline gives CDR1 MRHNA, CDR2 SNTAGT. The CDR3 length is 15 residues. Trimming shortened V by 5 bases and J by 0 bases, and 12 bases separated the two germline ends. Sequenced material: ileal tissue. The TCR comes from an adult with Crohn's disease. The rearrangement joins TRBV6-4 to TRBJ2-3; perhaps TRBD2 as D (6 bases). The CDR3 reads CASSTSGHSTDTQYF. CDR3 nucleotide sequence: TGTGCCAGCAGTACAAGCGGGCATAGCACAGATACGCAGTATTTT.